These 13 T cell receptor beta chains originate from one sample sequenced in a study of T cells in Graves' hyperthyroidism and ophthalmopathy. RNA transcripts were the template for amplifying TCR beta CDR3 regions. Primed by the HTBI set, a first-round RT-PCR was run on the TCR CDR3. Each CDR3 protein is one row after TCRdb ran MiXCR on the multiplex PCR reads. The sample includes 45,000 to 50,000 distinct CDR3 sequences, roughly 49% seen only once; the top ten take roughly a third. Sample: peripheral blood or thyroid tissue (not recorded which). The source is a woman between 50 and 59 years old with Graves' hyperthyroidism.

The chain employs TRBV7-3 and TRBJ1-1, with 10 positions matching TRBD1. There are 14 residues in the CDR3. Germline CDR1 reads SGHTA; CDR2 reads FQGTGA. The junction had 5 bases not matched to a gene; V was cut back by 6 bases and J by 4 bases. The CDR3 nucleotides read TGTGCCAGCAGTAACGGACAGGGGGGCACTGAAGCTTTCTTT. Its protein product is CASSNGQGGTEAFF.

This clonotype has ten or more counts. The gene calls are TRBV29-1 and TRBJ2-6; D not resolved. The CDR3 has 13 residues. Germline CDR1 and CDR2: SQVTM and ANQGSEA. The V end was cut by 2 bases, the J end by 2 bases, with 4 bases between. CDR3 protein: CSVEFPGANVLTF. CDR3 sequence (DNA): TGCAGCGTTGAATTCCCTGGGGCCAACGTCCTGACTTTC. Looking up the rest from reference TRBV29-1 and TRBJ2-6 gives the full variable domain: SAVISQKPSRDICQRGTSLTIQCQVDSQVTMMFWYRQQPGQSLTLIATANQGSEATYESGFVIDKFPISRPNLTFSTLTVSNMSPEDSSIYLCSVEFPGANVLTFGAGSRLTVL.

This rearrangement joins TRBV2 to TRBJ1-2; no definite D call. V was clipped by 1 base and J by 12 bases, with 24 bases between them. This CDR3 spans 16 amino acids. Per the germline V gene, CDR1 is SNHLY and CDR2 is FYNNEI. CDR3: CASSEGGGSLASRDTF. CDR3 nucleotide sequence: TGTGCCAGCAGTGAAGGGGGTGGGAGCCTCGCCTCCCGCGACACCTTC.

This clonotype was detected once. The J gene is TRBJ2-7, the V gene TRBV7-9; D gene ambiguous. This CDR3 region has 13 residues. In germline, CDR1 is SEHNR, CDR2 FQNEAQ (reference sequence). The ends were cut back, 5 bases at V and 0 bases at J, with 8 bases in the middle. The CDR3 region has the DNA TGTGCCAGCAGCGTCCGGGCCTCCTACGAGCAGTACTTC. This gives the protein CASSVRASYEQYF.

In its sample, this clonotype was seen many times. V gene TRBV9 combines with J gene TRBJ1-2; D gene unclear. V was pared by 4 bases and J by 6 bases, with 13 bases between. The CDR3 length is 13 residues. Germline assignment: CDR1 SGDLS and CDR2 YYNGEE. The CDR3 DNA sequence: TGTGCCAGCAGCAGAGGGTTCACGGATGGCTACACCTTC. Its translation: CASSRGFTDGYTF.

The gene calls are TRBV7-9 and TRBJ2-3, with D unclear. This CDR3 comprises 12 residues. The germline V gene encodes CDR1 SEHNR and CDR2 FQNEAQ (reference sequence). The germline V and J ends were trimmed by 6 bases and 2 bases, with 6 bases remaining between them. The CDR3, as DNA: TGTGCCAGCAGTCCGAACACAGATACGCAGTATTTT. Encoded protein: CASSPNTDTQYF.

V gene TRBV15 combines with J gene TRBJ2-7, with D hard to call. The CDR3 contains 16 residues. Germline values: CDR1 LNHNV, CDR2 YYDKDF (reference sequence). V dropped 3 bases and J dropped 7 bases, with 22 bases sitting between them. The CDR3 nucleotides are TGTGCCACCAGCAGCCTCGGCCTAGAATCTCGGAGTGAGCAGTACTTC. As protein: CATSSLGLESRSEQYF. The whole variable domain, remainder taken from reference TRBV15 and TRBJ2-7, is DAMVIQNPRYQVTQFGKPVTLSCSQTLNHNVMYWYQQKSSQAPKLLFHYYDKDFNNEADTPDNFQSRRPNTSFCFLDIRSPGLGDTAMYLCATSSLGLESRSEQYFGPGTRLTVT.

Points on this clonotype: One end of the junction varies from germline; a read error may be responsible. CDR3 bases: TGTGCCAGCAGTGTGAGGGACAGGGGACCAGATACGCAGTATTTT. Encoded protein: CASSVRDRGPDTQYF. This rearrangement joins TRBV10-3 to TRBJ2-3, with TRBD1 identical over 10 bases. The CDR3 is 15 residues long. Germline V gene data show CDR1 as ENHRY and CDR2 as SYGVKD.

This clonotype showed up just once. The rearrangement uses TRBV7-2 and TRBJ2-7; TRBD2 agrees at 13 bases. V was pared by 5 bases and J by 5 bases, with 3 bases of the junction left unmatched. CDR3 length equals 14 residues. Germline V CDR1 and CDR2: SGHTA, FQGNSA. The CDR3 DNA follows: TGTGCCAGCAGCGAGGGACTAGCGGGACACGAGCAGTACTTC. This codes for CASSEGLAGHEQYF.

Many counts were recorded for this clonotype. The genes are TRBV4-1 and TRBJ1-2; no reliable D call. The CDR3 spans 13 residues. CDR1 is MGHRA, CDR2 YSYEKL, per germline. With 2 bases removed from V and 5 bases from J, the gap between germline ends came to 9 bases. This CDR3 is CASSQPDRYGYTF. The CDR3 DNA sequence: TGCGCCAGCAGCCAACCGGACCGTTATGGCTACACCTTC.

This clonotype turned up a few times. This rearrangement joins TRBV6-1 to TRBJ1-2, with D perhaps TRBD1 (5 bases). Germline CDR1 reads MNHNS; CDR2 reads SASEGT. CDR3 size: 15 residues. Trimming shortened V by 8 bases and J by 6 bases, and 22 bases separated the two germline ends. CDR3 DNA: TGTGCCAGCGGGGGGACGGGGCCGGTGTACAATGGCTACACCTTC. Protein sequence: CASGGTGPVYNGYTF.

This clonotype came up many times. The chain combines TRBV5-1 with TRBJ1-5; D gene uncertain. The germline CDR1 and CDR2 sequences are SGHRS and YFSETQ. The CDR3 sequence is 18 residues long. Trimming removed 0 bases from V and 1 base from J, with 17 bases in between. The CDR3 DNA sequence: TGCGCCAGCAGCTTGGCATTTTTCAAAGGAGGGAGCAATCAGCCCCAGCATTTT. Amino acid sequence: CASSLAFFKGGSNQPQHF.

CDR3: CASRRGLGANTEAFF. CDR3 bases: TGTGCCAGCAGGAGGGGACTAGGGGCGAACACTGAAGCTTTCTTT. This chain joins TRBV7-2 and TRBJ1-1; maybe TRBD1 (5 bases). The CDR3 is made up of 15 amino acids. Per germline, CDR1 SGHTA and CDR2 FQGNSA. Trimming removed 6 bases from V and 1 base from J, with 15 bases in between.